Reported below is one T cell receptor beta chain. As yet, its antigen is unknown. The ends lost 6 bases at V and 7 bases at J; junction bases unmatched: 11. Germline lookup yields CDR1 MNHEY and CDR2 SVGAGI. The CDR3 length is 15 residues. Use of 60 Vbeta and 13 Jbeta primers characterized the PCR. Only in-frame clones appear in the TCRdb table, and some are missing; sequencing was by immunoSEQ multiplex PCR. The sample shows tens of thousands of clones, approximately 79% of them seen only once. The sample originates from a study of cytomegalovirus exposure and HLA in healthy donors. Notes on the study in general: It was confirmed in vitro that a few of the CMV-associated chains were specific for CMV antigens. Beyond CMV serostatus, there was no information to go on about immune exposure. Segments of the TCR beta V type were, in most cases, productive about 90% or about 30% of the time in an earlier analysis. Most TCR sequences showed up rarely, but some public TCRs showed up in many donors.

This TCR was sampled from a woman between 40 and 55 years old in good health and CMV-seropositive. The chain links TRBV6-5 to TRBJ2-1; 8 bases line up with TRBD1. The sequencing sample was made of PBMCs. CDR3 in amino acids: CASSPAGTGRNEQFF. CDR3 sequence (DNA): TGTGCCAGCAGCCCCGCCGGGACAGGTCGGAATGAGCAGTTCTTC.